This T cell receptor beta chain was found in a study of siplizumab effects on memory and regulatory T cells. Only in-frame clones appear in the TCRdb table, and some are missing; sequencing was by immunoSEQ multiplex PCR. The sample comprises more than 95,000 clones, over 90% of which are singletons, and 0.62% rests with the top ten. With 6 bases removed from V and 11 bases from J, the gap between germline ends came to 16 bases. The germline gives CDR1 DFQATT, CDR2 SNEGSKA (reference sequence). The CDR3 runs 11 residues. The chain uses TRBV20-1 and TRBJ1-1; the D gene is possibly TRBD1 (5 bases). Specimen: Tregs sorted from blood. The clonotype was recovered from a human donor in good health. The DNA of the CDR3 is TGCAGTGCCAGGGCGGGGCGATGGGCTTTCTTT. Its translation is CSARAGRWAFF.